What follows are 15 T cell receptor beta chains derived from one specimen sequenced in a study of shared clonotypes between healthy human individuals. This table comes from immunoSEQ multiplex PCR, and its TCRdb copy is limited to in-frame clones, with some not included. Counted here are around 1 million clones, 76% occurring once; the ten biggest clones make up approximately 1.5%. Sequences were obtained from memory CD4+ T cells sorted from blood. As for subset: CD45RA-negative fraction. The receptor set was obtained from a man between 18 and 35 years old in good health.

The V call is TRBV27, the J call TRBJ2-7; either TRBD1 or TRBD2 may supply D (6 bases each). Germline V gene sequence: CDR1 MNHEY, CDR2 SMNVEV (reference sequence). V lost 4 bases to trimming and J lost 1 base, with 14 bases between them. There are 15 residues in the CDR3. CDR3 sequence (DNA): TGTGCCAGCAGTTCTAAACAGGGAGGATCCTACGAGCAGTACTTC. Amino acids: CASSSKQGGSYEQYF.

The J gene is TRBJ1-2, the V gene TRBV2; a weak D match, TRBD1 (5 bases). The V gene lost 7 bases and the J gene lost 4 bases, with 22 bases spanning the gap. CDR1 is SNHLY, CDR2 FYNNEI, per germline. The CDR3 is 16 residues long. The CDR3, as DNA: TGTGCCAGCATCCCCAATAGGGACCTTGAACTCTATGGCTACACCTTC. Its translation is CASIPNRDLELYGYTF. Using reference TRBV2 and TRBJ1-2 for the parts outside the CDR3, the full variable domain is EPEVTQTPSHQVTQMGQEVILRCVPISNHLYFYWYRQILGQKVEFLVSFYNNEISEKSEIFDDQFSVERPDGSNFTLKIRSTKLEDSAMYFCASIPNRDLELYGYTFGSGTRLTVV.

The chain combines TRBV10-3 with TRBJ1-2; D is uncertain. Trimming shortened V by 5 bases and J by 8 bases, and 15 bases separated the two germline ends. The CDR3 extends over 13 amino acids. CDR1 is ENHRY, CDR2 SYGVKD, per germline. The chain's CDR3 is CAISFGLPGGYTF. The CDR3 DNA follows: TGTGCCATCAGTTTCGGGCTCCCCGGAGGCTACACCTTC.

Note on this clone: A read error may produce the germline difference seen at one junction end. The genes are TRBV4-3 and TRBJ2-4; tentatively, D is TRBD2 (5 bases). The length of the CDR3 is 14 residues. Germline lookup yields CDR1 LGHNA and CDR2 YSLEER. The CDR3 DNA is TGCGCCAGCAGCCAAGATTTCGGGGAGCCACTGGCGAACTTC. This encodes CASSQDFGEPLANF.

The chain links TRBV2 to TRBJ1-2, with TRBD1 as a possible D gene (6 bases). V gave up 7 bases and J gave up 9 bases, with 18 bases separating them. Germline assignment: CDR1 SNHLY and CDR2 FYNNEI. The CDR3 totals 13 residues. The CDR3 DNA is TGTGCCAGCAAACAGGGTCCGGGCGAGAGCTACACCTTC. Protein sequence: CASKQGPGESYTF.

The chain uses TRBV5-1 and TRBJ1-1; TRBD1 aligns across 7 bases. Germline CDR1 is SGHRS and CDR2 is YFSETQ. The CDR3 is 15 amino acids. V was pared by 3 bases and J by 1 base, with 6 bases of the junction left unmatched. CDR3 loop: CASSSQGTPNTEAFF. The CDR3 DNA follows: TGCGCCAGCAGCTCACAGGGGACCCCGAACACTGAAGCTTTCTTT.

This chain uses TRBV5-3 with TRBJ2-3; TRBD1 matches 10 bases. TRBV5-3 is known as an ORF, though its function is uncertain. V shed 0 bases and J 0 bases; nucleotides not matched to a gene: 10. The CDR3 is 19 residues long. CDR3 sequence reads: CARSLARDRGGYSTDTQYF. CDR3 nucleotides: TGTGCCAGAAGCTTGGCCCGGGACAGGGGTGGATATAGCACAGATACGCAGTATTTT.

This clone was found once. The CDR3 is CASTRGNSPLHF. For the CDR3, the DNA is TGTGCCAGCACCCGGGGAAATTCACCCCTCCACTTT. The V gene is TRBV5-8, the J gene TRBJ1-6; D unresolved. There are 12 residues in the CDR3. The V end was cut by 6 bases, the J end by 7 bases, with 8 bases between. The germline gives CDR1 SGHTS, CDR2 YDEGEE.

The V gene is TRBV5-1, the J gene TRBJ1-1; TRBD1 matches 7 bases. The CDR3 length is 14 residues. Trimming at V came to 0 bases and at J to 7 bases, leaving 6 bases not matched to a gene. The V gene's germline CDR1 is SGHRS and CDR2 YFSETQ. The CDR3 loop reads CASSLGQGGNEAFF. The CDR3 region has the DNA TGCGCCAGCAGCTTGGGGCAGGGGGGTAATGAAGCTTTCTTT.

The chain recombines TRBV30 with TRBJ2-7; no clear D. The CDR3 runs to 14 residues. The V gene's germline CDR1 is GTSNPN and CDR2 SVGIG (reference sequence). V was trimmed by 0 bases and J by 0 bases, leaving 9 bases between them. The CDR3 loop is CAWSVPPNSYEQYF. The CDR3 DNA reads TGTGCCTGGAGTGTACCCCCCAACTCCTACGAGCAGTACTTC.

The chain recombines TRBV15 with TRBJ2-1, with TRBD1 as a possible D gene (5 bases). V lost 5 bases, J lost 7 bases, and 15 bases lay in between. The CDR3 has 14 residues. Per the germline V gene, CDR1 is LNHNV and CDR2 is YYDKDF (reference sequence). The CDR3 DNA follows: TGTGCCACCAGCGGACCCTCAGGGCGAAATGAGCAGTTCTTC. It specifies CATSGPSGRNEQFF. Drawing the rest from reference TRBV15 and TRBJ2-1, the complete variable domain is DAMVIQNPRYQVTQFGKPVTLSCSQTLNHNVMYWYQQKSSQAPKLLFHYYDKDFNNEADTPDNFQSRRPNTSFCFLDIRSPGLGDTAMYLCATSGPSGRNEQFFGPGTRLTVL.

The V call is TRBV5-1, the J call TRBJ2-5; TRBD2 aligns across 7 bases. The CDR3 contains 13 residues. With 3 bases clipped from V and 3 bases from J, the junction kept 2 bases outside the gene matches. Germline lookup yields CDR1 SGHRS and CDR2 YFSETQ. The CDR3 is CASSSLAEETQYF. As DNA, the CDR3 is TGCGCCAGCAGCTCCCTAGCGGAAGAGACCCAGTACTTC.

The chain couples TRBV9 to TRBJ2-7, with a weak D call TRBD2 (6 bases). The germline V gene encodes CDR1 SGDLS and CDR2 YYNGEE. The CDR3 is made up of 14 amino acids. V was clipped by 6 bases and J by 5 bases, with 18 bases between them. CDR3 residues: CASNSGTARDEQYF. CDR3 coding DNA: TGTGCCAGCAACTCCGGGACTGCTAGGGACGAGCAGTACTTC.

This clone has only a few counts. CDR3 coding DNA: TGTGCCAGCAGCTTAGGGCCGGGGGACTCCTACAATGAGCAGTTCTTC. It encodes CASSLGPGDSYNEQFF. This chain links TRBV7-9 with TRBJ2-1; D is possibly TRBD2 (6 bases). Germline V gene sequence: CDR1 SEHNR, CDR2 FQNEAQ (reference sequence). The CDR3 length is 16 residues. The germline V and J ends were trimmed by 1 base and 0 bases, with 10 bases remaining between them.

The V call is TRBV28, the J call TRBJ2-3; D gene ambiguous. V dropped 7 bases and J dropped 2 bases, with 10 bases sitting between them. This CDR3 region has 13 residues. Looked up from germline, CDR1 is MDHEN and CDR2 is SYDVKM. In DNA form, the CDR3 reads TGTGCCAGCAATTCAGAAATCACAGATACGCAGTATTTT. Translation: CASNSEITDTQYF.